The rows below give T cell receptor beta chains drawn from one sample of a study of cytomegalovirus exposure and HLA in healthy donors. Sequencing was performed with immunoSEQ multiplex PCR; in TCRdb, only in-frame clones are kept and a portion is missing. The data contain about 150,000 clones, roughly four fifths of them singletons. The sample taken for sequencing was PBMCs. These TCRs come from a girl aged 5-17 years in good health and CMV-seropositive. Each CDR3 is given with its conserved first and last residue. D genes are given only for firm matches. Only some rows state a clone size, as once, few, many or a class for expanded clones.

TGTGCCAGCCGCGGATGGAACACTGAAGCTTTCTTT	CASRGWNTEAFF	few	NA	TRBV25-1	TRBJ1-1
TGCAGCGTTGGGACAGGGGTTAAGAATTCACCCCTCCACTTT	CSVGTGVKNSPLHF	NA	TRBD1	TRBV29-1	TRBJ1-6
TGTGCCAGCAGCTACGCAGCCGGGAGCAAAGAGACCCAGTACTTC	CASSYAAGSKETQYF	NA	NA	TRBV11-1	TRBJ2-5
TGTGCCAGCAGCTTAGCACCGGGCGGGGAGCTGTTTTTT	CASSLAPGGELFF	NA	NA	TRBV7-2	TRBJ2-2
TGCGCCAGCAGTGAGCATCGCGTCGGTCAGCCCCAGCATTTT	CASSEHRVGQPQHF	NA	NA	TRBV10-1	TRBJ1-5
TGCGCCAGCAGCCCGTTCGAAACAGATAACTATGGCTACACCTTC	CASSPFETDNYGYTF	NA	NA	TRBV4-1	TRBJ1-2
TGCGCCAGCTGTGCTAGCGGGGGACACTTCAATGAGCAGTTCTTC	CASCASGGHFNEQFF	NA	TRBD2	TRBV5-1	TRBJ2-1
TGTGCCAGCAGCCCTGGGACTAACAGGGACGACTATGGCTACACCTTC	CASSPGTNRDDYGYTF	NA	NA	TRBV7-9	TRBJ1-2
TGTGCCAGTAGTGCGCCGGGACAGGGGGCAGGTAAGGCTTTCTTT	CASSAPGQGAGKAFF	NA	TRBD1	TRBV19	TRBJ1-1
TGTGCCAGCAGCCAAGGAGGAGGCAGCCACTACGAGCAGTACTTC	CASSQGGGSHYEQYF	NA	NA	TRBV14	TRBJ2-7
TGTGCCACCAGCGCCACTAGCCGCCCCTACAATGAGCAGTTCTTC	CATSATSRPYNEQFF	NA	NA	TRBV15	TRBJ2-1
TGTGCCAGCAGTACCCGACAGGGAATTAACTATGGCTACACCTTC	CASSTRQGINYGYTF	once	TRBD1	TRBV27	TRBJ1-2
TGTGCCAGCAGCTCCCGGACAGGGGGTAACGAGCAGTACTTC	CASSSRTGGNEQYF	NA	TRBD1	TRBV7-6	TRBJ2-7
TGTGCCAGTGGGGGACAGTCTCAGAACACCGGGGAGCTGTTTTTT	CASGGQSQNTGELFF	NA	TRBD1	TRBV19	TRBJ2-2
TGTGCCAGCAGCCAGGACAGGGCGCGCTACACCTTC	CASSQDRARYTF	NA	TRBD1	TRBV14	TRBJ1-2
TGTGCCAGCAGTTTAGGGGGCCCTAACTATGGCTACACCTTC	CASSLGGPNYGYTF	NA	NA	TRBV28	TRBJ1-2
TGTGCCAGCACCCCCTTCAGGGGCCCAACTAATGAAAAACTGTTTTTT	CASTPFRGPTNEKLFF	NA	NA	TRBV21-1	TRBJ1-4
TGTGCCAGCAGGGGACCTTCGGAGGGGTATGGCTACACCTTC	CASRGPSEGYGYTF	NA	NA	TRBV27	TRBJ1-2
TGCGCCAGCAGCCAAGCTTTTGACAGGAAATCTTCCCGGGCTTTCTTT	CASSQAFDRKSSRAFF	NA	NA	TRBV4-1	TRBJ1-1
TGTGCCTGGAGTGGTCCCGGGGGGGCAGAGACCCAGTACTTC	CAWSGPGGAETQYF	once	TRBD2	TRBV30	TRBJ2-5
TGTGCCAGCAGCCCGGGCCACAGGGGCTCGAACACTGAAGCTTTCTTT	CASSPGHRGSNTEAFF	NA	TRBD1	TRBV11-2	TRBJ1-1
TGTGCCAGCAGTCACCCCGGGACAGGGGCAAACACTGAAGCTTTCTTT	CASSHPGTGANTEAFF	NA	TRBD1	TRBV6-6	TRBJ1-1
TGCGCCAGCAGCCATCTGGGACAGGAACCATCCTACGAGCAGTACTTC	CASSHLGQEPSYEQYF	NA	TRBD1	TRBV4-1	TRBJ2-7
TGTGCCAGCAGCTTGGGACAGTATCAGCCCCAGCATTTT	CASSLGQYQPQHF	NA	NA	TRBV5-6	TRBJ1-5
TGTGCCAGCAGCTTGGGACAGGGGAACACTGAAGCTTTCTTT	CASSLGQGNTEAFF	NA	NA	TRBV12-1	TRBJ1-1
TGCGCCAGCAGCTTGGGGGCGGACAGAATGAACACTGAAGCTTTCTTT	CASSLGADRMNTEAFF	NA	NA	TRBV5-1	TRBJ1-1
TGTGCCAGCAGCTTAGGGCAGAACACTGAAGCTTTCTTT	CASSLGQNTEAFF	NA	NA	TRBV7-9	TRBJ1-1
TGTGCCAGCAGCGTATCGGGTAGCTCCTACAATGAGCAGTTCTTC	CASSVSGSSYNEQFF	NA	NA	TRBV9	TRBJ2-1
TGTGCCAGCAGTTACAGGGTCCGAGGTCGAAACACTGAAGCTTTCTTT	CASSYRVRGRNTEAFF	NA	NA	TRBV28	TRBJ1-1
TGTGCCAGCAGCTTCGCGGGACAGAAGAACTATGGCTACACCTTC	CASSFAGQKNYGYTF	NA	TRBD1	TRBV7-9	TRBJ1-2
TGTGCCAGCAGTTTAGGGCAGTTCTACGAGCAGTACTTC	CASSLGQFYEQYF	NA	NA	TRBV28	TRBJ2-7
TGTGCCACCAGCAGAGAAATAAACGACAGGGGAGAAAAACTGTTTTTT	CATSREINDRGEKLFF	NA	TRBD1	TRBV15	TRBJ1-4
TGCGCCAGCAGCAGGACTAGCGGGGATCGTGAGACCCAGTACTTC	CASSRTSGDRETQYF	NA	TRBD2	TRBV5-1	TRBJ2-5
TGTGCCAGCATAGCCAAAGGCACAGATACGCAGTATTTT	CASIAKGTDTQYF	NA	NA	TRBV6-5	TRBJ2-3
TGTGCCAGCAGTTACAGACAGGACCGCGGCTCCTACAATGAGCAGTTCTTC	CASSYRQDRGSYNEQFF	NA	NA	TRBV27	TRBJ2-1
TGCGCCAGCAGTGATAGGTTGGGCAGCCTCGTAGAAGCTTTCTTT	CASSDRLGSLVEAFF	NA	NA	TRBV10-1	TRBJ1-1
TGTGCCAGCAGTCATTCCCTAGGGGGGGGAGCTACCGGGGAGCTGTTTTTT	CASSHSLGGGATGELFF	NA	NA	TRBV2	TRBJ2-2
TGTGCCAGCAGTGCCCCGGGACTAACCAGGGAGACCCAGTACTTC	CASSAPGLTRETQYF	NA	TRBD2	TRBV27	TRBJ2-5
TGTGCCATCAGAGACAGGGTTGGAAACACCATATATTTT	CAIRDRVGNTIYF	NA	TRBD1	TRBV10-3	TRBJ1-3
TGTGCCAGCAGTCCGATACCGGGACAGGGTTCCGCCTCCTACGAGCAGTACTTC	CASSPIPGQGSASYEQYF	NA	TRBD1	TRBV27	TRBJ2-7
TGTGCCAGTAGTATGTTGGGCAAGGGGATAGGTGGCACTGAAGCTTTCTTT	CASSMLGKGIGGTEAFF	NA	NA	TRBV19	TRBJ1-1
TGTGCCAGCAGTTACTCGGGGAGGACTGAAGCTTTCTTT	CASSYSGRTEAFF	NA	NA	TRBV6-6	TRBJ1-1
TGTGCCAGTAGTCCGGGCTGGACAGGAAACACTGAAGCTTTCTTT	CASSPGWTGNTEAFF	NA	TRBD1	TRBV19	TRBJ1-1
TGTGCCAGCACCGCCGGGGTTCACTCTGGAAACACCATATATTTT	CASTAGVHSGNTIYF	NA	NA	TRBV6-5	TRBJ1-3
TGTGCCACCAGCAGAGATGGAAGGGGCAGAGACTACGAGCAGTACTTC	CATSRDGRGRDYEQYF	NA	NA	TRBV15	TRBJ2-7